The 5 T cell receptor beta chains presented below share a single source sample, sequenced in a study of Graves' ophthalmopathy and Graves' hyperthyroidism. RNA transcripts were the source from which TCR beta CDR3 regions were amplified. Investigators did first-round RT-PCR with HTBI primers, then second-round multiplex PCR. TCRdb called the multiplex PCR reads again in MiXCR, with one record for every CDR3 protein. The data show about 220,000 distinct CDR3 sequences, roughly 21% seen once. The sample comprised peripheral blood. The receptor source for this set is a woman between 50 and 59 years old with Graves' ophthalmopathy.

J is TRBJ2-5 and V is TRBV12-3 or TRBV12-4; no definite D call. The length of the CDR3 is 16 residues. V lost 1 base and J lost 3, with 15 bases in between. In DNA, the CDR3 is TGTGCCAGCAGTTTAGGATCAGGAACCTTGAAAGAGACCCAGTACTTC. This gives the protein CASSLGSGTLKETQYF.

The gene calls are TRBV6-2 or TRBV6-3 and TRBJ1-2, with D maybe TRBD1 (5 bases). The V end was cut by 2 bases, the J end by 4 bases, with 14 bases between. In germline, CDR1 is MNHEY, CDR2 SVGEGT. CDR3 length: 15 amino acids. The CDR3 loop is CASSYGAAGLYGYTF. The CDR3 nucleotides are TGTGCCAGCAGTTACGGGGCGGCAGGACTCTATGGCTACACCTTC.

This chain connects TRBV4-1 to TRBJ2-4; D is undetermined. The germline V and J ends were trimmed by 0 bases and 5 bases, with 14 bases remaining between them. Germline values: CDR1 MGHRA, CDR2 YSYEKL. The CDR3 loop spans 16 amino acids. CDR3 residues: CASSQDLGFPENIQYF. The CDR3 bases are TGCGCCAGCAGCCAAGATTTAGGGTTCCCGGAAAACATTCAGTACTTC.

The chain couples TRBV4-1 to TRBJ2-2; the D is unclear. Trimming stripped 7 bases from V and 7 bases from J, with 16 bases between. Germline assignment: CDR1 MGHRA and CDR2 YSYEKL. The CDR3 is made up of 14 amino acids. CDR3 nucleotides: TGCGCCAGCACCTACTTGGTTTCTGACGGGGAGCTGTTTTTT. Translated, it gives CASTYLVSDGELFF.

The chain links TRBV30 to TRBJ1-1; no clear D gene. Germline CDR1 reads GTSNPN; CDR2 reads SVGIG (reference sequence). This CDR3 comprises 14 residues. The V end lost 8 bases, the J end lost 8 bases, and 24 bases lay between the germline ends. The CDR3 reads CALKRDSVQVEAFF. The CDR3 DNA follows: TGTGCCCTCAAAAGGGATAGCGTCCAAGTAGAAGCTTTCTTT.